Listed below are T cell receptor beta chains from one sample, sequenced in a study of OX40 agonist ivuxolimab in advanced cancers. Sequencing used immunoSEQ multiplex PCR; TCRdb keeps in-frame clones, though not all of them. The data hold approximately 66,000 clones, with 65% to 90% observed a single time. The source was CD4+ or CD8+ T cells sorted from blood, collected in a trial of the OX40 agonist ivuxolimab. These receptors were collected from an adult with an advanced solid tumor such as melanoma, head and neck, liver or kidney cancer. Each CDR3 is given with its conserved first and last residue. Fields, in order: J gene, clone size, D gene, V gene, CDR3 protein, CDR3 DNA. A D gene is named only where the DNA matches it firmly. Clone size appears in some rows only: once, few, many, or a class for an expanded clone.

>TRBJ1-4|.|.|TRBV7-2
CASSLETVATNEKLFF
TGTGCCAGCAGCCTCGAGACGGTTGCAACTAATGAAAAACTGTTTTTT
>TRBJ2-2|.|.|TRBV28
CASSLAGTKNTGELFF
TGTGCCAGCAGTTTAGCGGGGACAAAGAACACCGGGGAGCTGTTTTTT
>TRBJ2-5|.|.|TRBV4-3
CASSQDGGRPGRQYF
TGCGCCAGCAGCCAAGATGGAGGGCGTCCGGGACGGCAGTACTTC
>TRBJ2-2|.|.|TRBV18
CASSPRGDNTGELFF
TGTGCCAGCTCACCGAGGGGAGATAACACCGGGGAGCTGTTTTTT
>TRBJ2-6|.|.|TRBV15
CATSLETLSGANVLTF
TGTGCCACCTCGCTAGAAACCCTCTCTGGGGCCAACGTCCTGACTTTC
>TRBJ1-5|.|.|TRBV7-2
CASSPRAEGDQPQHF
TGTGCCAGCAGCCCCAGGGCTGAGGGCGATCAGCCCCAGCATTTT
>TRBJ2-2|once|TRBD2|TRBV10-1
CASSELRTSGITGELFF
TGCGCCAGCAGTGAGTTGAGGACTAGCGGGATCACCGGGGAGCTGTTTTTT
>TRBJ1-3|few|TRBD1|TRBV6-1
CASIQQGAGNTIYF
TGTGCCAGCATCCAACAGGGGGCTGGAAACACCATATATTTT
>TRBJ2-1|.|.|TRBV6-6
CASRSTANNEQFF
TGTGCCAGCAGATCGACGGCAAACAATGAGCAGTTCTTC
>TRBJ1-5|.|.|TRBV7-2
CASSLLRRPQHF
TGTGCCAGCAGCTTATTGCGAAGGCCCCAGCATTTT
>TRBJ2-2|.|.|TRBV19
CASSMDGNTGELFF
TGTGCCAGTAGTATGGACGGGAACACCGGGGAGCTGTTTTTT